The T cell receptor (beta chain) under discussion was sequenced for a study of radiotherapy plus CTLA-4 blockade in lung cancer. Whole-study context: In around 19% of patients, objective responses were seen; about 30% had disease control. Study-wide results and limits: Together with interferon-beta, which increased in serum after radiation, early dynamic changes in blood T cell clones were reportedly the best predictors of response. The study found tumor-derived TCR clones expanded in blood after radiotherapy plus ipilimumab.

Assay used: immunoSEQ multiplex PCR; TCRdb lists only in-frame clones, some missing. Among about 98,000 clones listed, approximately 85% were seen once. CDR3 length: 14 residues. V lost 8 bases and J lost 1, with 15 bases in between. Germline CDR1 is MDHEN and CDR2 is SYDVKM. As concerns this clone: Antigen unknown.

The sequence was obtained from a human donor with non-small cell lung cancer who had a partial response to radiotherapy plus ipilimumab. The specimen comprised peripheral blood, sampled from a patient treated with radiotherapy plus ipilimumab. The V gene is TRBV28, the J gene TRBJ2-7; D is possibly TRBD2 (5 bases). CDR3 sequence: CASLGLTTSYEQYF. The CDR3 DNA is TGTGCCAGCCTTGGACTTACGACGTCCTACGAGCAGTACTTC.